This is a list of T cell receptor beta chains from one sample in a study of tumor-infiltrating lymphocytes in primary liver carcinoma. TCRdb reprocessed the multiplex PCR reads with MiXCR, giving one entry per CDR3 protein. Of about 120,000 distinct CDR3 sequences listed, approximately 68% are singletons. Sequencing was performed on tumor-adjacent normal liver tissue. These receptors were obtained from a woman aged 55-75 years with primary liver carcinoma and hepatitis B virus infection. Both conserved end residues are part of each CDR3. A D gene is named only where the DNA matches it firmly. Rows may omit the clone size; those that give it use once, few, many or a size class.

length: 15
D: TRBD2
V: TRBV12-3/TRBV12-4
size: many
J: TRBJ2-3
CDR3: CASSRTGGRTDTQYF
DNA: TGTGCCAGCAGCCGAACGGGAGGGCGCACAGATACGCAGTATTTT

length: 14
D: NA
V: TRBV7-8
size: many
J: TRBJ1-2
CDR3: CASSLDKVGYGYTF
DNA: TGTGCCAGCAGCTTAGATAAGGTGGGCTATGGCTACACCTTC

length: 14
D: NA
V: TRBV13
size: many
J: TRBJ2-7
CDR3: CASSLGGRGYEQYF
DNA: TGTGCCAGCAGCTTAGGCGGCAGGGGCTACGAGCAGTACTTC

length: 15
D: NA
V: TRBV11-2
size: NA
J: TRBJ2-1
CDR3: CAGSLATRGYNEQFF
DNA: TGTGCCGGCAGTTTAGCGACACGGGGGTACAATGAGCAGTTCTTC

length: 14
D: NA
V: TRBV11-2
size: NA
J: TRBJ2-7
CDR3: CASSLGGGLNEQYF
DNA: TGTGCCAGTAGCTTAGGGGGGGGACTCAATGAGCAGTACTTC

length: 15
D: NA
V: TRBV6-5
size: NA
J: TRBJ2-1
CDR3: CASSPGQPTCDEQFF
DNA: TGTGCCAGCAGTCCCGGACAGCCGACCTGCGATGAGCAGTTCTTC

length: 12
D: TRBD1
V: TRBV12-3/TRBV12-4
size: many
J: TRBJ1-2
CDR3: CAKDRKPYGYTF
DNA: TGTGCCAAGGACAGGAAGCCCTATGGCTACACCTTC

length: 15
D: TRBD2
V: TRBV11-2
size: NA
J: TRBJ2-1
CDR3: CAGSTTSGRSNEHFF
DNA: TGTGCCGGCAGCACGACCAGCGGGAGAAGTAATGAGCACTTCTTC

length: 15
D: TRBD1
V: TRBV5-1
size: many
J: TRBJ1-6
CDR3: CASSLSTGGTSPLHF
DNA: TGCGCCAGCAGCTTGTCGACAGGGGGCACTTCACCCCTCCACTTT

length: 18
D: NA
V: TRBV5-4
size: NA
J: TRBJ1-1
CDR3: CASSLVVVGRGISTEAFF
DNA: NA

length: 16
D: NA
V: TRBV5-4
size: NA
J: TRBJ2-3
CDR3: CASSLGVRAYTDTQYF
DNA: TGTGCCAGCAGCTTGGGGGTACGAGCCTACACAGATACACAGTATTTT

length: 15
D: TRBD1
V: TRBV11-3
size: medium-sized
J: TRBJ2-7
CDR3: CASSLVGTANYEQYF
DNA: TGTGCCAGCAGCTTAGTTGGGACAGCCAACTACGAGCAGTACTTC

length: 15
D: NA
V: TRBV5-4
size: NA
J: TRBJ2-6
CDR3: CASSLRSSWVNVLTF
DNA: TGTGCCAGCAGCTTACGGAGCTCTTGGGTCAACGTCCTGACTTTC

length: 18
D: TRBD2
V: TRBV11-2
size: medium-sized
J: TRBJ2-1
CDR3: CASSLAFGTSGVYNEQFF
DNA: TGTGCCAGCAGCTTAGCTTTCGGGACTAGCGGGGTCTACAATGAGCAGTTCTTC

length: 16
D: TRBD2
V: TRBV20-1
size: few
J: TRBJ2-3
CDR3: CRSGGTSGISTDTQYF
DNA: TGCAGGTCGGGGGGGACTAGCGGTATTAGCACAGATACGCAGTATTTT

length: 14
D: TRBD1
V: TRBV11-2
size: NA
J: TRBJ1-5
CDR3: CACNLDRGVQPQHF
DNA: TGTGCCTGCAACTTAGACAGGGGGGTCCAGCCCCAGCATTTT

length: 16
D: NA
V: TRBV4-2
size: many
J: TRBJ2-2
CDR3: CASSQDWGGSTGELFF
DNA: TGTGCCAGCAGCCAAGATTGGGGGGGCTCCACCGGGGAGCTGTTTTTT

length: 15
D: TRBD2
V: TRBV10-3
size: NA
J: TRBJ2-7
CDR3: CAISDQASGSYEQYF
DNA: TGTGCCATCAGTGACCAAGCTAGCGGTTCCTACGAGCAGTACTTC

length: 18
D: NA
V: TRBV12-3/TRBV12-4
size: NA
J: TRBJ1-2
CDR3: CASSGRGGRPTNNVGYTF
DNA: TGTGCCAGCAGCGGAAGGGGGGGGCGCCCCACAAATAACGTAGGCTACACCTTC

length: 18
D: NA
V: TRBV20-1
size: NA
J: TRBJ2-6
CDR3: CSARIRSGQPSGANVLTF
DNA: TGCAGTGCTAGAATTCGGTCGGGCCAACCCTCTGGGGCCAACGTCCTGACTTTC

length: 15
D: TRBD2
V: TRBV11-2
size: NA
J: TRBJ2-5
CDR3: CASSYSRSGRDTQYF
DNA: TGCGCCAGCAGCTACTCCCGTAGCGGGAGAGATACCCAGTACTTC

length: 13
D: NA
V: TRBV5-5
size: NA
J: TRBJ2-7
CDR3: CAIPVWDDYEQYF
DNA: TGTGCCATCCCTGTGTGGGATGACTACGAGCAGTACTTC

length: 16
D: NA
V: TRBV11-2
size: NA
J: TRBJ2-5
CDR3: CVSSFTWISWMETQYF
DNA: TGTGTCAGCAGCTTTACCTGGATTAGCTGGATGGAGACCCAGTACTTC

length: 15
D: TRBD1
V: TRBV12-3/TRBV12-4
size: NA
J: TRBJ1-4
CDR3: CVSSQGQGTNEKLFF
DNA: TGTGTCAGCAGCCAGGGACAGGGTACTAATGAAAAACTGTTTTTT

length: 15
D: TRBD2
V: TRBV12-3/TRBV12-4
size: NA
J: TRBJ2-3
CDR3: CTSSRTGGRTDTHYF
DNA: TGTACCAGCAGCCGAACGGGAGGGCGCACAGATACGCACTATTTT

length: 15
D: TRBD2
V: TRBV19
size: many
J: TRBJ2-3
CDR3: CASSRLAGVSDTQYF
DNA: TGTGCCAGTAGCCGACTAGCGGGAGTCTCAGATACGCAGTATTTT